Below are 18 T cell receptor beta chains sequenced from a single sample in a study of cytotoxic CD8 clonotypes in ibrutinib-treated CLL. Libraries were prepared by immunoSEQ multiplex PCR; TCRdb keeps only in-frame clonotypes and omits some of them. Seen here are over 130,000 clones, 70% to 90% observed once, and the top ten hold roughly 7.6%. The sequencing used PBMCs, collected after 36 months of ibrutinib treatment. These receptors were collected from a human donor with chronic lymphocytic leukemia.

The V call is TRBV4-2, the J call TRBJ2-3; the match to TRBD1 covers 7 bases. Germline CDR1 is LGHNA and CDR2 is YNFKEQ. The CDR3 is made up of 17 amino acids. With V trimmed by 1 base and J by 3 bases, 10 bases remained unmatched. This chain's CDR3 is CASSQGFTWDRTDTQYF. CDR3 in DNA: TGTGCCAGCAGCCAAGGGTTTACCTGGGACAGAACAGATACGCAGTATTTT.

This clone was seen repeatedly, ten times or more. The J gene is TRBJ2-7, the V gene TRBV21-1. TRBV21-1 is assigned pseudogene status. The CDR3 is made up of 15 amino acids. The CDR3 nucleotides read TGTGCCAGCAGCAAAGTTGGGCGGAGCTCCTACGAGCAGTACTTC. Encoded protein: CASSKVGRSSYEQYF.

There are a few counts of this clone. The V call is TRBV4-1, the J call TRBJ1-6; a possible D gene is TRBD1 (6 bases). CDR1 is MGHRA and CDR2 is YSYEKL in the germline V gene. The CDR3 contains 15 residues. V lost 1 base, J lost 11 bases, and 15 bases lay in between. CDR3 DNA sequence: TGCGCCAGCAGCCAAGGTGGCAGGGGCAATACACCCCTCCACTTT. It yields the protein CASSQGGRGNTPLHF.

V gene TRBV4-1 combines with J gene TRBJ1-4, with 9 bases identical to TRBD1. Germline V gene sequence: CDR1 MGHRA, CDR2 YSYEKL. The CDR3 has 15 amino acids. J lost 8 bases, V lost 4 bases, and 8 bases had no gene match. Written as DNA, the CDR3 is TGCGCCAGCAGCCCTGGGGACAGGGCGGGAGAAAAACTGTTTTTT. It translates to CASSPGDRAGEKLFF.

The chain couples TRBV18 to TRBJ2-3; 11 bases line up with TRBD1. The trim removed 4 bases at V and 4 bases at J, leaving 7 bases unmatched. Germline V gives CDR1 KGHSH, CDR2 LQKENI. The CDR3 has 16 amino acids. The CDR3 protein is CASSLGQGARADTQYF. CDR3 nucleotides: TGTGCCAGCTCACTCGGACAGGGGGCGCGGGCAGATACGCAGTATTTT. Complete variable domain (other parts from reference TRBV18 and TRBJ2-3): NAGVMQNPRHLVRRRGQEARLRCSPMKGHSHVYWYRQLPEEGLKFMVYLQKENIIDESGMPKERFSAEFPKEGPSILRIQQVVRGDSAAYFCASSLGQGARADTQYFGPGTRLTVL.

This chain connects TRBV28 to TRBJ1-2, with D unclear. Trimming left V 9 bases short and J 4 bases short, with 21 bases between. This CDR3 region has 15 residues. Germline CDR1 MDHEN, CDR2 SYDVKM. The CDR3 DNA reads TGTGCCAGTAATACCCTCCAGTTGGGCCTCTATGGCTACACCTTC. It codes for CASNTLQLGLYGYTF.

The chain uses TRBV19 and TRBJ2-2, with 8 positions matching TRBD1. The CDR3 is 16 amino acids. Germline V gene lookup returns CDR1 LNHDA and CDR2 SQIVND (reference sequence). Trimming cost V 5 bases and J 6 bases; bases outside gene matches: 11. Here the CDR3 DNA reads TGTGCCAGTAGTTCCCCTGGACAGGGCAAACCCGGGGAGCTGTTTTTT. Translation gives CASSSPGQGKPGELFF.

The rearrangement joins TRBV5-1 to TRBJ2-5; 8 bases line up with TRBD2. The CDR3 is made up of 15 amino acids. CDR1 is SGHRS and CDR2 is YFSETQ in the germline V gene. The trim removed 0 bases at V and 5 bases at J, leaving 6 bases unmatched. CDR3 coding DNA: TGCGCCAGCAGCTTGGCCGGGACTAGGGAGGAGACCCAGTACTTC. The encoded protein is CASSLAGTREETQYF.

The V and J genes are TRBV5-1 and TRBJ2-5; 8 bases are shared with TRBD2. Germline V gene data show CDR1 as SGHRS and CDR2 as YFSETQ. This CDR3 spans 16 amino acids. V was clipped by 4 bases and J by 5 bases; unmatched bases: 13. This chain's CDR3 is CASSAGGIAGLETQYF. CDR3 coding DNA: TGCGCCAGCAGCGCCGGAGGAATAGCGGGACTGGAGACCCAGTACTTC.

This rearrangement joins TRBV30 to TRBJ2-5, with D perhaps TRBD1 (5 bases). Trimming cost V 0 bases and J 10 bases, with 21 bases left between them. The length of the CDR3 is 15 residues. CDR1 is GTSNPN, CDR2 SVGIG, per germline (reference sequence). CDR3 coding DNA: TGTGCCTGGAGTGTACTGGCACAGGTCGGGTTGGGCCAGTACTTC. Its protein is CAWSVLAQVGLGQYF.

The chain is built from TRBV18 and TRBJ1-5; 10 bases agree with TRBD1. V was pared by 3 bases and J by 1 base, with 9 bases of the junction left unmatched. The CDR3 sequence is 18 residues long. Germline CDR1 KGHSH, CDR2 LQKENI. The CDR3: CASSPLNGGQGSNQPQHF. The CDR3 DNA reads TGTGCCAGCTCACCCCTAAACGGGGGACAGGGGAGCAATCAGCCCCAGCATTTT.

The chain is built from TRBV27 and TRBJ1-1; D not resolved. Trimming removed 6 bases from V and 4 bases from J, with 18 bases in between. The CDR3 sequence is 15 residues long. From germline, CDR1 is MNHEY and CDR2 SMNVEV (reference sequence). This chain's CDR3 is CASSLGRGRTTEAFF. DNA for the CDR3: TGTGCCAGCAGCCTCGGGCGGGGTAGGACCACTGAAGCTTTCTTT.

Note on this clone: One end of the junction does not line up with germline, which may come from a read error. This chain links TRBV6-6 with TRBJ1-2, with 9 nucleotides matching TRBD1. The CDR3 is 14 amino acids. CDR1 and CDR2 from the germline V gene are MNHNY and SVGAGI (reference sequence). The CDR3 DNA reads as TGTGCCAGCAGTAACTCCGGGACAGGGTATGGCTACACCTTC. Translating gives CASSNSGTGYGYTF.

The rearrangement joins TRBV7-2 to TRBJ2-2; TRBD2 aligns across 7 bases. V was pared by 2 bases and J by 2 bases, with 2 bases of the junction left unmatched. The CDR3 covers 15 residues. Germline CDR1 reads SGHTA; CDR2 reads FQGNSA. This CDR3 is CASSLTGGNTGELFF. CDR3 sequence (DNA): TGTGCCAGCAGCTTAACGGGAGGAAACACCGGGGAGCTGTTTTTT.

The rearrangement joins TRBV4-1 to TRBJ2-1; no clear D gene. Germline values: CDR1 MGHRA, CDR2 YSYEKL. This CDR3 spans 15 amino acids. Between the trimmed V and J ends, which lost 1 base and 4 bases, there was a span of 11 bases. The CDR3 region is CASSQAPDGYNEQFF. Here the CDR3 DNA reads TGCGCCAGCAGCCAAGCCCCGGACGGATACAATGAGCAGTTCTTC.

V usage is TRBV27 and J usage is TRBJ2-5; D is possibly TRBD1 (6 bases). V was cut by 6 bases and J by 1 base, with 9 bases left in between. Germline CDR1 reads MNHEY; CDR2 reads SMNVEV (reference sequence). This CDR3 spans 13 amino acids. The CDR3: CASSGQLQETQYF. CDR3 in DNA: TGTGCCAGCAGCGGACAGCTCCAAGAGACCCAGTACTTC.

This chain links TRBV6-5 with TRBJ1-5, with a possible D match to TRBD1 (6 bases). CDR1 MNHEY and CDR2 SVGAGI come from the germline V gene. This CDR3 has 15 amino acids. V was shortened by 0 bases and J by 6 bases, with 12 bases between the two germline ends. For the CDR3, the DNA is TGTGCCAGCAGTTACTCATTGGGGGCGGGTCAGCCCCAGCATTTT. The encoded protein is CASSYSLGAGQPQHF.

The chain links TRBV6-1 to TRBJ2-1; no reliable D call. The germline V and J ends were trimmed by 4 bases and 4 bases, with 5 bases remaining between them. Germline CDR1 MNHNS, CDR2 SASEGT. There are 12 residues in the CDR3. The CDR3 DNA is TGTGCCAGCAGTGCCGATTACAATGAGCAGTTCTTC. It specifies CASSADYNEQFF.